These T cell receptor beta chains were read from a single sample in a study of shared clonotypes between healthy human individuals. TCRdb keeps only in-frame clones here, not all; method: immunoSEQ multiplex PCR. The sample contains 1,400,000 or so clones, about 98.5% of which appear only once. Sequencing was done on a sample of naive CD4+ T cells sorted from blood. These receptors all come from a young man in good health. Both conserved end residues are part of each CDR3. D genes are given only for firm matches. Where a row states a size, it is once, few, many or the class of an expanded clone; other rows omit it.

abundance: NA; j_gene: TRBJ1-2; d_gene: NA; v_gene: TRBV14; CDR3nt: TGTGCCAGCAGCCAACACTCATTTAACTATGGCTACACCTTC; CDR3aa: CASSQHSFNYGYTF
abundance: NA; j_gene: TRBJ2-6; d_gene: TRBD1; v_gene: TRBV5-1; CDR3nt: TGCGCCAGCAGCTTAACTCCGAGACAGGGTCTAAGCTCTGGGGCCAACGTCCTGACTTTC; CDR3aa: CASSLTPRQGLSSGANVLTF
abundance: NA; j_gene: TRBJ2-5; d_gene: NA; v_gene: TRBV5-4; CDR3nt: TGTGCCAGCAGCTTCCAGGGCCAAGAGACCCAGTACTTC; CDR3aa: CASSFQGQETQYF
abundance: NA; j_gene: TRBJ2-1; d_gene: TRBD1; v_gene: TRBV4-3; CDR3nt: TGCGCCAGCAGCCAACCCGGGACAGGGTATGTTGAGCAGTTCTTC; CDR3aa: CASSQPGTGYVEQFF
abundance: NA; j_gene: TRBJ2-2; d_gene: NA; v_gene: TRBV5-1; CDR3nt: TGCGCCAGCAGCCCGGTCTGGGGGCGAGACACCGGGGAGCTGTTTTTT; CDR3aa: CASSPVWGRDTGELFF
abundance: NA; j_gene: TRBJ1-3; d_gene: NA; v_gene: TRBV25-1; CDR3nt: TGTGCCAGCAGCGAGGGCCCAAACACCATATATTTT; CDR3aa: CASSEGPNTIYF
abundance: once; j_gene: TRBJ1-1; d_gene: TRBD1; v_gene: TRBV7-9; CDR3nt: TGTGCCAGCAGCCGGGGACAGGTGAACATGTACACTGAAGCTTTCTTT; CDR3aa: CASSRGQVNMYTEAFF
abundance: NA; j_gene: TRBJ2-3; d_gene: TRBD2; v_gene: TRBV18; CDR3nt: TGTGCCAGCTCACCAAAGCGGGAGGCAGATACGCAGTATTTT; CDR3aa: CASSPKREADTQYF
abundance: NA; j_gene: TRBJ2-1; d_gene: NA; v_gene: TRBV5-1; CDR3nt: TGCGCCAGCAGCCGCGTAGGGGGGGCCTCCAATGAGCAGTTCTTC; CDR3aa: CASSRVGGASNEQFF
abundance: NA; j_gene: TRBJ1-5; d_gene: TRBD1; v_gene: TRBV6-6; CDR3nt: TGTGCCAGCAGTACCCTGGACAGGGGAAGCAATCAGCCCCAGCATTTT; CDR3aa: CASSTLDRGSNQPQHF
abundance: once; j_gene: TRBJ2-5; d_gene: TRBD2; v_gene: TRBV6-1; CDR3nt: TGTGCCAGCAGTGCGGGGGGTTTGGTAGGGCAAGAGACCCAGTACTTC; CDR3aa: CASSAGGLVGQETQYF
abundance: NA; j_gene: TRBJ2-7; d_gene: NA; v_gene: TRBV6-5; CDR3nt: TGTGCCAGCAGTTACTCGCCCAGTGAGATCTACGAGCAGTACTTC; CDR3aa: CASSYSPSEIYEQYF
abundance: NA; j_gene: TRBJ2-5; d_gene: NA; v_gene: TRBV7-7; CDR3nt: TGTGCTAGCAGCTCGGACACGAGGGCGCTCGAGACCCAGTACTTC; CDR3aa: CASSSDTRALETQYF
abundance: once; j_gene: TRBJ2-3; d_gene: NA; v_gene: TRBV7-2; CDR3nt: TGTGCCAGCAGCTTAGCGGGGTCTGTAGATACGCAGTATTTT; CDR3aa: CASSLAGSVDTQYF
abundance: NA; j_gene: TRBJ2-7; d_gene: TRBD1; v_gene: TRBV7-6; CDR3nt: TGTGCCAGCAGCTTAGGGACAGGGTTCTACGAGCAGTACTTC; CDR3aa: CASSLGTGFYEQYF
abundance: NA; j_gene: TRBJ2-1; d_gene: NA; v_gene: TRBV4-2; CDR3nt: TGTGCCAGCAGGGTTGCCCAGGGAAGGGGTAATGAGCAGTTCTTC; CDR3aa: CASRVAQGRGNEQFF
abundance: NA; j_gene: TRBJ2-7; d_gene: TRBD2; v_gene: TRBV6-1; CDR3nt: TGTGCCAGCAAGCGGGGACTAGCGGGAGTTTACGAGCAGTACTTC; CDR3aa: CASKRGLAGVYEQYF
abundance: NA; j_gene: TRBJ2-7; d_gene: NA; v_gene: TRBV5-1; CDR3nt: TGCGCCAGCAGCTTGGACCCAATCCGGGACGAGCAGTACTTC; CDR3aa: CASSLDPIRDEQYF
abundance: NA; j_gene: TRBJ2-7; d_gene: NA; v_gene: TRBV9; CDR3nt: TGTGCCAGCAGCGTAGGACCCGACCGCGGTTCCTACGAGCAGTACTTC; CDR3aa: CASSVGPDRGSYEQYF
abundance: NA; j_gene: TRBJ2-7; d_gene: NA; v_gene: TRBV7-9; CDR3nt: TGTGCCAGCAGCTTAGCGTCAGGGAGTTCCTACGAGCAGTACTTC; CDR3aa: CASSLASGSSYEQYF
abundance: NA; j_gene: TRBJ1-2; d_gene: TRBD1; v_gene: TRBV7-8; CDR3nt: TGTGCCAGCAGCTCGGACAGGGGGCTGAACTATGGCTACACCTTC; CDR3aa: CASSSDRGLNYGYTF
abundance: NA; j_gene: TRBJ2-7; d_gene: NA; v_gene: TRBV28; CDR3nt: TGTGCCAGCACCGCCGGGACAACTTACGAGCAGTACTTC; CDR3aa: CASTAGTTYEQYF
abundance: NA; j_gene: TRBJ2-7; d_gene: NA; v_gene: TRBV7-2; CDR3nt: TGTGCCAGCAGCTTCAGTAGAATCGAGCAGTACTTC; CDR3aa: CASSFSRIEQYF
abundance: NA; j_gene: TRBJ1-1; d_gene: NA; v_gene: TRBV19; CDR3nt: TGTGCCAGCGGGACCAACGCGAACACTGAAGCTTTCTTT; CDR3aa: CASGTNANTEAFF
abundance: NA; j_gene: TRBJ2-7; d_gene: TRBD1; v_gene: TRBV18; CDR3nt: TGTGCCAGCTCATCCGAGGGACAGTCCTACGAGCAGTACTTC; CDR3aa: CASSSEGQSYEQYF
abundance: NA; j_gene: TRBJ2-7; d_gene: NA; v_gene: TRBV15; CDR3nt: TGTGCCACCAGCAGAGATCGGGGGTTTGTCGAGCAGTACTTC; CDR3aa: CATSRDRGFVEQYF
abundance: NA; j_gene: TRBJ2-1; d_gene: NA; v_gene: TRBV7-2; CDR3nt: TGTGCCAGCAGCTTTGGGGCCTACAATGAGCAGTTCTTC; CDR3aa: CASSFGAYNEQFF
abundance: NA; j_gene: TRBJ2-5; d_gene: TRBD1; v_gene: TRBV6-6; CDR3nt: TGTGCCAGCAGTCACGGGACAGGAAAAGAGACCCAGTACTTC; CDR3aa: CASSHGTGKETQYF
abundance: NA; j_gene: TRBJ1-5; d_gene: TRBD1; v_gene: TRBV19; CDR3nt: TGTGCCAGTAGTATTGATACAGGGGCACGCGGGCCCCAGCATTTT; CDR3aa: CASSIDTGARGPQHF
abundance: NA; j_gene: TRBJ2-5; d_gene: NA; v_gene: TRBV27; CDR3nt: TGTGCCAGCAGTTCCCTGGGGACGGGGGAGACCCAGTACTTC; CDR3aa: CASSSLGTGETQYF
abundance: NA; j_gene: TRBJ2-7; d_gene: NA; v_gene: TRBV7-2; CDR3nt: TGTGCCAGCAGCTGGAAGCTGGCCTACGAGCAGTACTTC; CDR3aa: CASSWKLAYEQYF
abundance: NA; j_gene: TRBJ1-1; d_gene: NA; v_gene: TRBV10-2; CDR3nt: TGCGCCAGCACCAGAGTGGGTGGAGAATCGAACACTGAAGCTTTCTTT; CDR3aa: CASTRVGGESNTEAFF
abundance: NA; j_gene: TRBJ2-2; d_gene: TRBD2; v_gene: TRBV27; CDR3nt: TGTGCCAGCACGACACCGTCGGGAGGGCCTTACACCGGGGAGCTGTTTTTT; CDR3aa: CASTTPSGGPYTGELFF
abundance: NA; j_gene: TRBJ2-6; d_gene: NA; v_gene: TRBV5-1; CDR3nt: TGCGCCAGCAGCTTGGGACTGAACGACTACTCTGGGGCCAACGTCCTGACTTTC; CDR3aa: CASSLGLNDYSGANVLTF
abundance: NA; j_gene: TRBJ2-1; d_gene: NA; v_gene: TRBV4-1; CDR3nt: TGCGCCAGCAGCCCCGGGGGACGCGAGTTGCAGTTCTTC; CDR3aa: CASSPGGRELQFF
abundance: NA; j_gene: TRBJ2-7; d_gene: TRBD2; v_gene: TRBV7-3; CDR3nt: TGTGCCAGCAGCTTAAGCGGGAGGTACGAGCAGTACTTC; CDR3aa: CASSLSGRYEQYF
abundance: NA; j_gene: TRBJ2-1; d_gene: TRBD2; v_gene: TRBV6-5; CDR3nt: TGTGCCAGCAGCTCTAGCGGGAGGGGGTTGAGGGGGCAGTTCTTC; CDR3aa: CASSSSGRGLRGQFF
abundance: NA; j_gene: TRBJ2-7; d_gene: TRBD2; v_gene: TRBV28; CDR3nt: TGTGCCAGCAGTCGCCCGGGAGGTACCTACGAGCAGTACTTC; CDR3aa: CASSRPGGTYEQYF
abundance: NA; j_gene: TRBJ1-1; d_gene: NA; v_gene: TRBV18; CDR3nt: TGTGCCAGCTCACTCCCGGGAGCGCTTAAGAACACTGAAGCTTTCTTT; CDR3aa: CASSLPGALKNTEAFF